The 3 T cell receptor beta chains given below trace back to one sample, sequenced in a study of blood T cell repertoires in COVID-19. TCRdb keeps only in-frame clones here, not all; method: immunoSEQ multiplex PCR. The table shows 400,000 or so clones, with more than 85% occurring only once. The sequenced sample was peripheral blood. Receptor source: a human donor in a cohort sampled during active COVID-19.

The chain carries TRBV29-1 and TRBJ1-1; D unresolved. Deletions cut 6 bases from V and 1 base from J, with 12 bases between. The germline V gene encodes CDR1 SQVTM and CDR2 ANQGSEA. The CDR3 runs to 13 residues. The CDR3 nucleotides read TGCAGCGTCGAATTGGCCCGGAACACTGAAGCTTTCTTT. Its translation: CSVELARNTEAFF.

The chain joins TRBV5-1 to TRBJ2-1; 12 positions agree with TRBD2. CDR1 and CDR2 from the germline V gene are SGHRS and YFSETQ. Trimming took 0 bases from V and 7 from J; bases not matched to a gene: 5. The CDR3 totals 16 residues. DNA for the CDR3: TGCGCCAGCAGCTTGGGTGGACTAGCGGGACGGAATGAGCAGTTCTTC. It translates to CASSLGGLAGRNEQFF.

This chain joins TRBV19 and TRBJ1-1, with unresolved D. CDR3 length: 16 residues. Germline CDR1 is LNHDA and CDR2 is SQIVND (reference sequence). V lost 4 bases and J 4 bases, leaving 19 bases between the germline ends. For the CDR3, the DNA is TGTGCCAGTAGTACACTAGCGGGTTCTCGGGGCACTGAAGCTTTCTTT. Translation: CASSTLAGSRGTEAFF.